This T cell receptor beta chain was sequenced for a study of PD-1 blockade in classical Hodgkin lymphoma. Background on the study: It was nivolumab at 3 mg/kg, given intravenously every 2 weeks, that patients received.

Each of the patients experienced relapse following autologous stem cell transplantation, and their brentuximab vedotin exposure differed. Best responses were complete response, partial response or progressive disease. CDR1 and CDR2 (germline): LNHDA, SQIVND (reference sequence). V was cut by 6 bases and J by 2 bases, with 11 bases left in between. The CDR3 runs to 14 residues. Sequencing used immunoSEQ multiplex PCR; TCRdb keeps in-frame clones, though not all of them. The sample contains tens of thousands of clones, about 93% of which appear only once. Whole-study results and caveats: Newly diagnosed patients and complete responders had comparable diversity at baseline. CD4+ TCR diversity, unlike CD8+, rose significantly by C4D1.

About this clone: The antigen is not known.

The V gene is TRBV19, the J gene TRBJ1-5; no clear D. This clonotype was sampled from a human donor with classical Hodgkin lymphoma. Sequenced here: peripheral blood mononuclear cells (PBMCs), sampled at baseline. The CDR3 nucleotides read TGTGCCAGTAGCCCTGGGGTCGGCAATCAGCCCCAGCATTTT. It encodes CASSPGVGNQPQHF.